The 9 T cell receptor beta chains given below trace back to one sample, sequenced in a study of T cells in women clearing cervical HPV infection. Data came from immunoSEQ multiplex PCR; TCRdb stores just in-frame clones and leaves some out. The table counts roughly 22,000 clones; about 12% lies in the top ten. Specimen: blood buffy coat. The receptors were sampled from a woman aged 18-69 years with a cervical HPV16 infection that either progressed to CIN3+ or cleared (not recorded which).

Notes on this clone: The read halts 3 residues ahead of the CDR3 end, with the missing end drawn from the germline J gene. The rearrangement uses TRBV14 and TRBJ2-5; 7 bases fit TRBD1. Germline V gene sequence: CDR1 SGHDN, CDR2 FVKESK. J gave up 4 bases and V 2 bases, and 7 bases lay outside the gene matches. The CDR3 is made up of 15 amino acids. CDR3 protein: CASSQQSGGRETQYF. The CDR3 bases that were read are TGTGCCAGCAGCCAACAATCAGGGGGACGAGAGACC.

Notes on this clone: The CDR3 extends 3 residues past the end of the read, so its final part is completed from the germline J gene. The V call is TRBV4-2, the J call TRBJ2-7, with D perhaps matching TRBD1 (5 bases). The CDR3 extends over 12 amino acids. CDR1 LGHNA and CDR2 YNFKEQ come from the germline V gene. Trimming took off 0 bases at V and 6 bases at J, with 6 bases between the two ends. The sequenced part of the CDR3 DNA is TGTGCCAGCAGCCAAGACAGGGCCGAG. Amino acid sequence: CASSQDRAE. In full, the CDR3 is CASSQDRAEQYF.

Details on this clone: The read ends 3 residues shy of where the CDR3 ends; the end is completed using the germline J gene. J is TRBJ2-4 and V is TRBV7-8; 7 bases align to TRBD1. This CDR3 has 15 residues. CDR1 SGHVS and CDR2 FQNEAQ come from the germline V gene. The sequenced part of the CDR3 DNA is TGTGCCAGCAGCCCTGACAGGGTTGGTCGTCAGCCT. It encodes CASSPDRVGRQP. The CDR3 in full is CASSPDRVGRQPQYF.

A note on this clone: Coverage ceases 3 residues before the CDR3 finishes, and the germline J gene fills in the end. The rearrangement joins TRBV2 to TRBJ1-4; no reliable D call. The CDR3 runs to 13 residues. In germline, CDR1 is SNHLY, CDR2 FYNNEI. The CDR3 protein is CASSYPNRSPLFF. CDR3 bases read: TGTGCCAGCAGTTACCCCAACAGATCACCA.

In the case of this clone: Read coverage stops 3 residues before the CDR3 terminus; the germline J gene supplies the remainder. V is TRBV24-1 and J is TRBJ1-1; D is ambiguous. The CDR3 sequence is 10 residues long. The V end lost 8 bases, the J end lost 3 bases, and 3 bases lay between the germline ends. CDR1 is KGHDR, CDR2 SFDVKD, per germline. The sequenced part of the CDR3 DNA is TGTGCCACCACGGACACTGAA. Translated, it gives CATTDTE. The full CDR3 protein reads CATTDTEAFF.

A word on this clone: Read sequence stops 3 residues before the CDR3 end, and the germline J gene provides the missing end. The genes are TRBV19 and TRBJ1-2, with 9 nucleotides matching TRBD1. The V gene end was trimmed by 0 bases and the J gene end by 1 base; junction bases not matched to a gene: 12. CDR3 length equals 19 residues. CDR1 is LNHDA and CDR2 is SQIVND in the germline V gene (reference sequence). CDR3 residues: CASSIEARTGARGNYGYTF. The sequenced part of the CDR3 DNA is TGTGCCAGTAGTATAGAGGCAAGGACAGGGGCCAGGGGTAACTATGGC.

The sequenced CDR3 bases are TGCGCCAGCAGCCAAAGTGGGACAGGGGGCCGAAAA. This encodes CASSQSGTGGRK. The CDR3 reads in full as CASSQSGTGGRKLFF. The chain couples TRBV4-1 to TRBJ1-4, with 12 positions matching TRBD1. The read is 3 residues too short to cover the CDR3 end, so that end is filled in from the germline J gene. V shed 2 bases, J shed 10 bases, and the junction held 5 bases outside the gene matches. CDR3 length equals 15 residues. Germline V CDR1 and CDR2: MGHRA, YSYEKL.

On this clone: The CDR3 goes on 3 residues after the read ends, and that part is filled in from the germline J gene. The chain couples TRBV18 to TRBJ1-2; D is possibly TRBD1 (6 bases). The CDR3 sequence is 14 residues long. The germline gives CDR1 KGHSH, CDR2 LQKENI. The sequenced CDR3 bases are TGTGCCAGCTCACCGCCGAACAGGGATGATACC. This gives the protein CASSPPNRDDT. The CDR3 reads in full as CASSPPNRDDTYTF.

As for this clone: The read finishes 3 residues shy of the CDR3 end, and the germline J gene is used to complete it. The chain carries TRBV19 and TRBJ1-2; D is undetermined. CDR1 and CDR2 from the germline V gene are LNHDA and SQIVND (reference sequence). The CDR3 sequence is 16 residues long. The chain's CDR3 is CASSISFSGSGDTYTF. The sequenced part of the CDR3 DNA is TGTGCCAGTAGTATTTCCTTTAGCGGGAGTGGAGATACC.